The T cell receptor beta chain under discussion was sequenced for a study of TIL therapy for anti-PD-1-resistant metastatic lung cancer. Study in general: Four tumors were EGFR-mutant and two were ALK-rearranged.

Time point in this sample: pre-treatment sample, taken before nivolumab and TIL therapy. Most excised metastases sampled were pleural nodules or supraclavicular lymph nodes. The libraries were made with immunoSEQ v3. Assay: immunoSEQ multiplex PCR; the TCRdb copy retains only in-frame clones and omits some. The table has over 7,500 clones, roughly three quarters seen once. A few counts support this clone. Germline CDR1 and CDR2: SEHNR and FQNEAQ (reference sequence). V was trimmed by 2 bases and J by 2 bases, leaving 13 bases between them. The CDR3 extends over 15 amino acids. This receptor was taken from a person aged 25 to 80 with non-small cell lung cancer. Sample: tumor tissue, taken at baseline. The rearrangement links TRBV7-9 to TRBJ2-7; D may be TRBD1 (6 bases). CDR3 in amino acids: CASSLTGTLTYEQYF. The CDR3 DNA sequence: TGTGCCAGCAGCTTAACCGGGACACTGACCTACGAGCAGTACTTC.